This T cell receptor (beta chain) emerged from a study of blood T cell repertoires in COVID-19 (dated by TCRdb to about 2020). Some background on the complete study: Collaborator samples came from the United States, Italy and Spain and covered acute and convalescent phases of COVID-19. The prospective study material was composed of cDNA or gDNA derived from T cells, B-cell-depleted T cells, or PBMCs. The dataset comprised deeply sampled blood TCRbeta repertoires from subjects exposed to, actively infected with, or recovered from COVID-19. The repertoires were released in a freely available public database intended as a resource for research on the immune response to SARS-CoV-2. The samples were drawn from the first 160 participants of the ongoing ImmuneRACE study and from 1,254 subjects provided by 6 global collaborators. Nearly every sample came with metadata listing a de-identified subject ID, COVID-19 status, age in years and sex. Where available, HLA class I and class II types were taken from metadata supplied by the sample provider and were not determined by assay-based typing. Beyond this particular receptor, the publication reports: The amount of clinical and demographic metadata varied by source and participant and was provided uncurated.

Of note for this clone: Its specific antigen is unknown. Per-base quality was not reported, and no clone a single base away is much larger than it.

TCRbeta CDR3 regions were amplified from genomic DNA by means of the immunoSEQ Assay, a bias-controlled multiplex PCR. From the authors' description of their analysis: Nucleated cell counts per sample were estimated from amplification of reference gene primers within the assay. To quantify the absolute abundance of each unique TCRbeta CDR3 rearrangement, sequence reads were collapsed and filtered. Productive Simpson clonality was computed per sample as the square root of Simpson's diversity index over productive rearrangements. TCRdb took this table from immuneACCESS and kept in-frame rearrangements with V and J called. Such tables lack part of the clones; where checked against another copy, unresolved V genes explain under half of the gap, and the rest is unexplained. V and J calls and clone size come straight from that table; D and trimming were deduced from the DNA. The sample table lists roughly 280,000 clones, roughly 85% of them with a count of one. In total, the top ten clones hold approximately 10% of the sample.

Whole blood was collected in K2EDTA tubes by collaborating institutions according to the institutions' own protocols. For TCRbeta analysis, collaborator samples were shipped as frozen whole blood, as isolated PBMCs, or as DNA extracted from either sample type. The TCR sequence derives from a woman aged 65 to 85 with acute or convalescent COVID-19. The sample consisted of peripheral blood.

The CDR3 protein: CASRTDRANTEAFF. The DNA is TGTGCCAGCCGCACGGACAGGGCGAACACTGAAGCTTTCTTT. The chain is encoded by TRBV2 joined to TRBJ1-1; TRBD1 fits 8 bases in the junction. The V end gives up 8 bases and the J end 1 base, leaving 6 bases in the junction not matched to a gene. The CDR1 and CDR2 encoded by the germline V gene are SNHLY and FYNNEI. The CDR3 goes from the cysteine to the phenylalanine over 14 residues. Only the CDR3 DNA stays, 42 bases, in frame from base 1.